The 8 T cell receptor beta chains given below trace back to one sample, sequenced in a study of blood T cell repertoires in COVID-19. TCRdb's table, derived via immunoSEQ multiplex PCR, lists solely in-frame clones and lacks some. The sample comprises around 440,000 clones, around 88% of which are singletons, and around 13% rests with the top ten. The sequenced sample consisted of peripheral blood. The source of these receptors is a woman aged 50 to 65 with COVID-19, enrolled during active disease.

The chain carries TRBV29-1 and TRBJ2-1; weak D call: TRBD2 (7 bases). The CDR3 length is 14 residues. The V gene's germline CDR1 is SQVTM and CDR2 ANQGSEA. Trimming stripped 3 bases from V and 4 bases from J, with 13 bases between. CDR3 in amino acids: CSVEGGGLYNEQFF. CDR3 coding DNA: TGCAGCGTTGAGGGCGGGGGCCTTTACAATGAGCAGTTCTTC.

This chain connects TRBV19 to TRBJ2-7, with D unresolved. V was shortened by 6 bases and J by 0 bases, with 9 bases between the two germline ends. CDR3 size: 13 residues. Germline CDR1 LNHDA, CDR2 SQIVND (reference sequence). The DNA of the CDR3 is TGTGCCAGTAGCGCCACTGCCTCCTACGAGCAGTACTTC. Translating gives CASSATASYEQYF.

The chain is built from TRBV11-2 and TRBJ1-6; a weak D match, TRBD1 (6 bases). Germline V gives CDR1 SGHAT, CDR2 FQNNGV. This CDR3 has 15 amino acids. With 3 bases removed from V and 5 bases from J, the gap between germline ends came to 11 bases. CDR3 residues: CASSLWGGHNSPLHF. CDR3 bases: TGTGCCAGCAGCTTGTGGGGGGGCCATAATTCACCCCTCCACTTT.

The rearrangement joins TRBV4-1 to TRBJ2-2, with 8 positions matching TRBD1. This CDR3 region has 16 residues. Trimming took 1 base from V and 4 from J; bases not matched to a gene: 5. Germline CDR1 and CDR2: MGHRA and YSYEKL. CDR3 loop: CASSQGSGTGTGELFF. DNA for the CDR3: TGCGCCAGCAGCCAAGGTTCCGGGACAGGCACCGGGGAGCTGTTTTTT.

This chain uses TRBV12-3 or TRBV12-4 with TRBJ2-7; perhaps TRBD2 as D (6 bases). The CDR3 totals 12 residues. The V gene lost 5 bases and the J gene lost 9 bases, with 14 bases spanning the gap. CDR3 nucleotides: TGTGCCAGCAGTCTGGGCGGGGTCGGGCAGTACTTC. Translation gives CASSLGGVGQYF.

This clone was picked up one time. The CDR3 region is CASSVSSSVPYEQYF. The CDR3 nucleotides read TGTGCCAGCAGCGTAAGTAGTTCGGTCCCCTACGAGCAGTACTTC. This rearrangement joins TRBV9 to TRBJ2-7; D is unresolved. The CDR3 totals 15 residues. Germline CDR1 reads SGDLS; CDR2 reads YYNGEE. Trimming removed 1 base from V and 2 bases from J, with 13 bases in between. The complete variable domain, with remaining parts taken from reference TRBV9 and TRBJ2-7, reads DSGVTQTPKHLITATGQRVTLRCSPRSGDLSVYWYQQSLDQGLQFLIQYYNGEERAKGNILERFSAQQFPDLHSELNLSSLELGDSALYFCASSVSSSVPYEQYFGPGTRLTVT.

In this sample, this clone turned up once. A read error is possible here, since a much larger clone lies one base away. The J gene is TRBJ1-5, the V gene TRBV2, with D tentatively TRBD1 (6 bases). There are 14 residues in the CDR3. Trimming took off 0 bases at V and 4 bases at J, with 7 bases between the two ends. CDR1 SNHLY and CDR2 FYNNEI come from the germline V gene. The CDR3 here is CASSEARGNQPQHF. CDR3 sequence (DNA): TGTGCCAGCAGTGAAGCAAGGGGGAATCAGCCCCAGCATTTT.

Only one count was recorded for this clone. This chain uses TRBV2 with TRBJ2-5, with D uncertain. Deletions cut 2 bases from V and 1 base from J, with 8 bases between. This CDR3 region has 14 residues. Germline assignment: CDR1 SNHLY and CDR2 FYNNEI. The CDR3 sequence: CASSESAVQETQYF. CDR3 coding DNA: TGTGCCAGCAGTGAAAGCGCGGTCCAAGAGACCCAGTACTTC.